The entry below gives a single T cell receptor (beta chain) sequence along with its context. The germline V and J ends were trimmed by 0 bases and 3 bases, with 13 bases remaining between them. This CDR3 contains 15 residues. Germline V gives CDR1 SGDLS, CDR2 YYNGEE. These data are taken from a study of OX40 agonist ivuxolimab in advanced cancers. Assay used: immunoSEQ multiplex PCR; TCRdb lists only in-frame clones, some missing. Altogether roughly 49,000 clones are present, around 80% being singletons, with the ten largest covering about 1.5%. Sequencing was performed on CD4+ or CD8+ T cells sorted from blood, taken in a trial of the OX40 agonist ivuxolimab. This sequence originates from an adult with an advanced solid tumor such as melanoma, head and neck, liver or kidney cancer. This chain connects TRBV9 to TRBJ2-7, with a possible D match to TRBD2 (5 bases). The CDR3 coding sequence is TGTGCCAGCAGCGTAGAGGAGGCGAGAGTCTACGAGCAGTACTTC. This sequence encodes CASSVEEARVYEQYF.